What follows are 26 T cell receptor beta chains derived from one specimen sequenced in a study of blood T cell repertoires in COVID-19. Clones were read by immunoSEQ multiplex PCR, and TCRdb kept only the in-frame ones, dropping some. The sample has fewer than 350,000 clones, approximately 81% seen once. The material sequenced was peripheral blood. The source is an older woman with active or convalescent COVID-19.

This clone was detected a few times. The V gene is TRBV7-2, the J gene TRBJ1-2, with D possibly being TRBD1 (5 bases). Germline values: CDR1 SGHTA, CDR2 FQGNSA. The CDR3 runs 14 residues. Trimming pared 1 base from V and 0 bases from J, leaving 6 bases between. DNA for the CDR3: TGTGCCAGCAGCTTAGAGACAGCTAACTATGGCTACACCTTC. This codes for CASSLETANYGYTF.

The CDR3 protein is CASRDRERGNQPQHF. The DNA for the CDR3 is TGTGCCAGCAGAGACAGGGAAAGGGGCAATCAGCCCCAGCATTTT. This chain links TRBV2 with TRBJ1-5, with 7 bases fitting TRBD1. The CDR3 runs 15 residues. V was clipped by 6 bases and J by 2 bases; unmatched bases: 7. Germline values: CDR1 SNHLY, CDR2 FYNNEI.

This chain uses TRBV9 with TRBJ2-1; perhaps TRBD2 as D (5 bases). CDR3 length: 12 amino acids. Trimming left V 4 bases short and J 7 bases short, with 9 bases between. The germline V gene has CDR1 SGDLS and CDR2 YYNGEE. The chain's CDR3 is CASSFRGNEQFF. CDR3 nucleotide sequence: TGTGCCAGCAGCTTTCGAGGGAATGAGCAGTTCTTC.

The chain couples TRBV6-5 to TRBJ1-1; no definite D call. This CDR3 has 14 amino acids. Trimming removed 5 bases at V and 4 bases at J, with 14 bases between. The germline CDR1 and CDR2 sequences are MNHEY and SVGAGI. The CDR3 spells CASSRGLSTTEAFF. The CDR3 DNA follows: TGTGCCAGCAGTAGAGGACTTTCAACCACTGAAGCTTTCTTT.

This chain uses TRBV7-2 with TRBJ2-2; TRBD1 aligns across 8 bases. V lost 2 bases to trimming and J lost 5 bases; unmatched junction nucleotides: 10. The V gene's germline CDR1 is SGHTA and CDR2 FQGNSA. The CDR3 extends over 17 amino acids. The CDR3 reads CASSLLPPQGATGELFF. Here the CDR3 DNA reads TGTGCCAGCAGCTTACTCCCCCCCCAGGGGGCAACCGGGGAGCTGTTTTTT.

The chain has TRBV21-1 and TRBJ2-1; the tabulated D call, TRBD2, remains unverified against the DNA. TRBV21-1 has pseudogene status. The CDR3 contains 15 residues. The CDR3 loop is CASSKGGGCLNEQFF. Written as DNA, the CDR3 is TGTGCCAGCAGCAAAGGCGGGGGATGCCTAAATGAGCAGTTCTTC.

This chain links TRBV9 with TRBJ1-4; TRBD1 matches at 9 bases. CDR3 length equals 15 residues. The V and J ends lost 4 bases and 3 bases, in that order; junction bases with no gene match: 4. Looked up from germline, CDR1 is SGDLS and CDR2 is YYNGEE. CDR3 region: CASSTGQGPNEKLFF. The CDR3, as DNA: TGTGCCAGCAGCACCGGACAGGGGCCTAATGAAAAACTGTTTTTT.

This clone was detected a few times. The chain has TRBV6-6 and TRBJ2-1; 12 nucleotides match TRBD2. V trimming: 4 bases; J trimming: 7 bases; junction bases outside the gene matches: 5. Germline CDR1 MNHNY, CDR2 SVGAGI (reference sequence). This CDR3 comprises 15 residues. The CDR3 DNA sequence: TGTGCCAGCAGTTGGACTAGCGGGGTACAGAATGAGCAGTTCTTC. Translating it yields CASSWTSGVQNEQFF.

This clone was recorded a few times. The chain combines TRBV19 with TRBJ1-5; no reliable D call. From germline, CDR1 is LNHDA and CDR2 SQIVND (reference sequence). V was shortened by 5 bases and J by 4 bases, with 6 bases between the two germline ends. There are 12 residues in the CDR3. CDR3 coding DNA: TGTGCCAGTAGTCGCGTGAATCAGCCCCAGCATTTT. Amino acid sequence: CASSRVNQPQHF.

This clone was detected only once. The chain links TRBV12-3 or TRBV12-4 to TRBJ2-7; D unresolved. This CDR3 has 13 amino acids. V lost 3 bases and J lost 7, with 13 bases in between. The chain's CDR3 is CASSFNALREQYF. As DNA, the CDR3 is TGTGCCAGCAGTTTCAACGCCCTGAGGGAGCAGTACTTC.

The CDR3 coding sequence is TGTGCCAGCAGCTTTTTTCCCGCAACGGGACAGTATGAAAAACTGTTTTTT. The encoded protein is CASSFFPATGQYEKLFF. The chain uses TRBV7-9 and TRBJ1-4; TRBD1 agrees at 7 bases. Germline CDR1 reads SEHNR; CDR2 reads FQNEAQ (reference sequence). This CDR3 spans 17 amino acids. V shed 3 bases and J 6 bases; nucleotides not matched to a gene: 13.

The chain has TRBV7-3 and TRBJ2-3; 10 bases line up with TRBD1. The germline gives CDR1 SGHTA, CDR2 FQGTGA. The ends lost 4 bases at V and 1 base at J; junction bases unmatched: 5. CDR3 length: 16 residues. In DNA, the CDR3 is TGTGCCAGCAGCTCCGACAGGGGGCTGGGCACAGATACGCAGTATTTT. This encodes CASSSDRGLGTDTQYF.

The CDR3 spells CASRVGQSSSYEQYF. As DNA, the CDR3 is TGTGCCAGCAGGGTTGGACAGTCAAGCTCCTACGAGCAGTACTTC. V usage is TRBV5-6 and J usage is TRBJ2-7; TRBD1 is a possible D gene (6 bases). V lost 5 bases and J 0 bases, leaving 15 bases between the germline ends. The CDR3 sequence is 15 residues long. The germline V gene encodes CDR1 SGHDT and CDR2 YYEEEE.

The rearrangement links TRBV28 to TRBJ1-1; D gene ambiguous. Deletions cut 2 bases from V and 1 base from J, with 14 bases between. This CDR3 region has 16 residues. Germline V gene data show CDR1 as MDHEN and CDR2 as SYDVKM. Written as DNA, the CDR3 is TGTGCCAGCAGTTTAGAGGTCCGGTCAGAGAACACTGAAGCTTTCTTT. Its protein is CASSLEVRSENTEAFF.

CDR3 loop: CATSKDRAGGQPQHF. CDR3 in DNA: TGTGCCACCAGCAAGGACAGGGCAGGGGGGCAGCCCCAGCATTTT. V is TRBV15 and J is TRBJ1-5, with TRBD1 matching over 8 bases. There are 15 residues in the CDR3. Germline V gene data show CDR1 as LNHNV and CDR2 as YYDKDF (reference sequence). V gave up 4 bases and J gave up 7 bases; unmatched junction bases: 9.

The J gene is TRBJ2-3, the V gene TRBV23-1; 12 nucleotides agree with TRBD2. TRBV23-1 is an open reading frame whose function is uncertain. The V segment lost 8 bases and the J segment 4 bases; nucleotides outside the gene matches: 4. The CDR3 runs 14 residues. CDR3 sequence (DNA): TGCGCCAGCTCGACTAGCGGGGGAGCAGATACGCAGTATTTT. Its protein product is CASSTSGGADTQYF.

The CDR3 nucleotides read TGTGCCAGCAGTAAACGGGAGGGCGGCACCGGGGAGCTGTTTTTT. Protein sequence: CASSKREGGTGELFF. This chain joins TRBV7-2 and TRBJ2-2, with 8 bases lining up with TRBD2. This CDR3 comprises 15 residues. Germline-derived CDR1 and CDR2 are SGHTA and FQGNSA. Trimming removed 6 bases from V and 4 bases from J; junction bases left unmatched: 7.

CDR3 sequence reads: CARSLGGVADRGRQETQYF. The DNA of the CDR3 is TGTGCCAGAAGCTTGGGGGGCGTTGCGGACAGGGGTAGGCAAGAGACCCAGTACTTC. This chain links TRBV5-3 with TRBJ2-5; 9 positions match TRBD1. TRBV5-3 is annotated as an ORF whose role is uncertain. V lost 0 bases and J lost 2; bases outside the gene matches: 14. The CDR3 spans 19 residues.

V is TRBV5-8 and J is TRBJ2-3; D not certain. V was trimmed by 0 bases and J by 2 bases, leaving 19 bases between them. Germline assignment: CDR1 SGHTS and CDR2 YDEGEE. The CDR3 loop spans 18 amino acids. CDR3 nucleotides: TGTGCCAGCAGCTTGGCCCATTCCCGACGAGGCCTCACAGATACGCAGTATTTT. It translates to CASSLAHSRRGLTDTQYF.

The table lists this clone with a count of one. The chain couples TRBV6-6 to TRBJ1-4; perhaps TRBD1 as D (6 bases). CDR1 and CDR2 from the germline V gene are MNHNY and SVGAGI (reference sequence). V was clipped by 6 bases and J by 6 bases, with 14 bases between them. The CDR3 runs to 14 residues. The CDR3, as DNA: TGTGCCAGCAGGCCAGGGGATGGGGATGAAAAACTGTTTTTT. Residues: CASRPGDGDEKLFF.

The chain employs TRBV28 and TRBJ1-5; D is possibly TRBD1 (6 bases). Trimming left V 5 bases short and J 5 bases short, with 19 bases between. Germline CDR1 and CDR2: MDHEN and SYDVKM. The CDR3 totals 16 residues. CDR3 nucleotides: TGTGCCAGCAGTCCCCCGACAGGTCGAGGGGATCAGCCCCAGCATTTT. Amino acid sequence: CASSPPTGRGDQPQHF.

The chain is built from TRBV11-3 and TRBJ2-5; 7 bases are shared with TRBD2. The CDR3 totals 14 residues. V lost 4 bases to trimming and J lost 3 bases; unmatched junction nucleotides: 5. Looked up from germline, CDR1 is SGHNT and CDR2 is YENEEA. DNA for the CDR3: TGTGCCAGCAGCTCAGGACTAGGCGAAGAGACCCAGTACTTC. Its translation is CASSSGLGEETQYF.

The rearrangement uses TRBV19 and TRBJ1-1; TRBD1 might be the D (6 bases). This CDR3 region has 14 residues. V was clipped by 6 bases and J by 8 bases, with 19 bases between them. Germline V gene lookup returns CDR1 LNHDA and CDR2 SQIVND (reference sequence). CDR3 region: CASRTSQGSEEAFF. DNA for the CDR3: TGTGCCAGTAGAACATCACAGGGCTCGGAGGAAGCTTTCTTT.

This CDR3 is CASSRGGAVETQYF. The CDR3 coding sequence is TGTGCCAGCAGTAGGGGCGGGGCGGTGGAGACCCAGTACTTC. The genes are TRBV6-6 and TRBJ2-5; tentative D call: TRBD2 (6 bases). The V gene's germline CDR1 is MNHNY and CDR2 SVGAGI (reference sequence). The CDR3 runs to 14 residues. V lost 5 bases, J lost 5 bases, and 15 bases lay in between.

This rearrangement joins TRBV25-1 to TRBJ1-6; D is unresolved. Per germline, CDR1 MGHDK and CDR2 SYGVNS. The CDR3 sequence is 17 residues long. The ends were cut back, 6 bases at V and 0 bases at J, with 15 bases in the middle. The CDR3 coding sequence is TGTGCCAGCAGCGCTGATAGATGGAGCTCCTATAATTCACCCCTCCACTTT. Its protein product is CASSADRWSSYNSPLHF.

The CDR3 reads CASSLRWSPVNTEAFF. The CDR3 nucleotides read TGTGCCAGCAGCCTGCGGTGGTCCCCGGTGAACACTGAAGCTTTCTTT. The chain joins TRBV7-8 to TRBJ1-1; D gene uncertain. Germline-derived CDR1 and CDR2 are SGHVS and FQNEAQ. This CDR3 is built from 16 residues. V lost 5 bases and J lost 0, with 16 bases in between.